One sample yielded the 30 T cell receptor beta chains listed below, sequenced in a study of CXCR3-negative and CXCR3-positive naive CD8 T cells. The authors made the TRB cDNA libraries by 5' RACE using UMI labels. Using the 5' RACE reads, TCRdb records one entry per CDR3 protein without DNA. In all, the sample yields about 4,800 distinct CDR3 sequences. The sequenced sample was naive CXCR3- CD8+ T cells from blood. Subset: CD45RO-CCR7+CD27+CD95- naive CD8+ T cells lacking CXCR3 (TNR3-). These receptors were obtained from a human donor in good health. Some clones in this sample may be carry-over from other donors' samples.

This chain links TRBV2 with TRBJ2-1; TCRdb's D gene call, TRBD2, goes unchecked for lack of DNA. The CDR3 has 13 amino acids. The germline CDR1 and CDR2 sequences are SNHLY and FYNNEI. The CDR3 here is CASSGLADNEQFF.

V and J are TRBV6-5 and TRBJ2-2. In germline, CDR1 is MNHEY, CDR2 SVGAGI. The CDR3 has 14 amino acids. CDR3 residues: CASSPFGVAGELFF.

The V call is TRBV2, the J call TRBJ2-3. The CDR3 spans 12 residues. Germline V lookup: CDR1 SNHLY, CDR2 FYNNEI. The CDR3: CASPTSSDTQYF. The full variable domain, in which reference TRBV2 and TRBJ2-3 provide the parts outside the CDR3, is EPEVTQTPSHQVTQMGQEVILRCVPISNHLYFYWYRQILGQKVEFLVSFYNNEISEKSEIFDDQFSVERPDGSNFTLKIRSTKLEDSAMYFCASPTSSDTQYFGPGTRLTVL.

CDR3 region: CASMGPLGGYTF. The genes are TRBV2 and TRBJ1-2. The CDR3 extends over 12 amino acids. Per the germline V gene, CDR1 is SNHLY and CDR2 is FYNNEI. Complete variable domain (other parts from reference TRBV2 and TRBJ1-2): EPEVTQTPSHQVTQMGQEVILRCVPISNHLYFYWYRQILGQKVEFLVSFYNNEISEKSEIFDDQFSVERPDGSNFTLKIRSTKLEDSAMYFCASMGPLGGYTFGSGTRLTVV.

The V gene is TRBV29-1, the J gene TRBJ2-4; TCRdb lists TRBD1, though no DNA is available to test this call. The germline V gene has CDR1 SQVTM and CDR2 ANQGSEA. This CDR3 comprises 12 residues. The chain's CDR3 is CSVRQGLNIQYF.

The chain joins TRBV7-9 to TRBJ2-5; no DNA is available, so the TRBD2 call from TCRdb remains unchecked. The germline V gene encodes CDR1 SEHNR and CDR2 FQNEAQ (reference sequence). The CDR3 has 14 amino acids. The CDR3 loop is CASSLGGLLEAQYF.

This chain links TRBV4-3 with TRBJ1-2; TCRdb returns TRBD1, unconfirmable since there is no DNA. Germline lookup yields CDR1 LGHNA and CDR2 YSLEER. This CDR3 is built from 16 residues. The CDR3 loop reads CASSPGTGRLNYGYTF.

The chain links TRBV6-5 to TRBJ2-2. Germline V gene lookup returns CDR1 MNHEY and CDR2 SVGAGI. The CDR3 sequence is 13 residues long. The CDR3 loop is CASSYSPTGELFF.

This CDR3 reads CSVEGLPGQGSRYF. The chain has TRBV29-1 and TRBJ2-3; the TCRdb D gene call, TRBD1, has no DNA to confirm it. This CDR3 contains 14 residues. Germline V CDR1 and CDR2: SQVTM, ANQGSEA.

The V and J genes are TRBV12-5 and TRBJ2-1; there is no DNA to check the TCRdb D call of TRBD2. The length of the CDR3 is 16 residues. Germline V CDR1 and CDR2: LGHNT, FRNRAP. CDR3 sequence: CASDLRARASYNEQFF. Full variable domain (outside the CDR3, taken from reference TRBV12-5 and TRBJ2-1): DARVTQTPRHKVTEMGQEVTMRCQPILGHNTVFWYRQTMMQGLELLAYFRNRAPLDDSGMPKDRFSAEMPDATLATLKIQPSEPRDSAVYFCASDLRARASYNEQFFGPGTRLTVL.

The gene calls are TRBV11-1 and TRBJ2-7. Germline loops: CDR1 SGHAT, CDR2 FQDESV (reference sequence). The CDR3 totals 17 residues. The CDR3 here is CASSSPIELGASYEQYF. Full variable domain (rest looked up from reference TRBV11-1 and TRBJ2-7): EAEVAQSPRYKITEKSQAVAFWCDPISGHATLYWYRQILGQGPELLVQFQDESVVDDSQLPKDRFSAERLKGVDSTLKIQPAELGDSAMYLCASSSPIELGASYEQYFGPGTRLTVT.

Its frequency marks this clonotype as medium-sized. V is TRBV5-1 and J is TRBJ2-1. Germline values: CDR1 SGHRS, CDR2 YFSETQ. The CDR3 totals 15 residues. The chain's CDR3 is CASRTDRVSYNEQFF.

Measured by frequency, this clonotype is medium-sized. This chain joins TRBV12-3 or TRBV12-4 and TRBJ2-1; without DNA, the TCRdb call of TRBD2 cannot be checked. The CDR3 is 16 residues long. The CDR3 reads CASSTRTSGNAYEQFF.

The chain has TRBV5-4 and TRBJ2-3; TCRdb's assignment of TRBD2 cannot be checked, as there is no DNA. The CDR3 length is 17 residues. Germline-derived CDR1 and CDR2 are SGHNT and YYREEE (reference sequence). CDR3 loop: CASSEGEDLGSADTQYF.

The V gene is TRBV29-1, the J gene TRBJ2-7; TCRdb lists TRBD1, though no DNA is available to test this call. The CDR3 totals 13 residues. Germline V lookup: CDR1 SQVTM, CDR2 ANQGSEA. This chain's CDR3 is CSGRGGTAYEQYF.

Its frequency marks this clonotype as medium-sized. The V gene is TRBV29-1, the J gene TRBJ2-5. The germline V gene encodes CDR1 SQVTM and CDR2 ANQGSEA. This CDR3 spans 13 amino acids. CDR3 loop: CSVEDGYQETQYF.

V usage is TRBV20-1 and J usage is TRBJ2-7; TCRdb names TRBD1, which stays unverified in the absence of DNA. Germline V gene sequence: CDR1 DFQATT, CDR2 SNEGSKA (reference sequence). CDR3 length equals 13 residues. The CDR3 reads CSARDGGSYEQYF.

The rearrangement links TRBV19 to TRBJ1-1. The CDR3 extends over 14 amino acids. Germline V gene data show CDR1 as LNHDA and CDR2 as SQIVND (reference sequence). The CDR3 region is CASSISPGATEAFF.

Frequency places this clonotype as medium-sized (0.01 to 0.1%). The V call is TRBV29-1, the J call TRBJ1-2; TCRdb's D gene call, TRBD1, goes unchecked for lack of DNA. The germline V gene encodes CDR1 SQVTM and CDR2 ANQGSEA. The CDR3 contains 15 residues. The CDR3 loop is CSVTYISGQNYGYTF.

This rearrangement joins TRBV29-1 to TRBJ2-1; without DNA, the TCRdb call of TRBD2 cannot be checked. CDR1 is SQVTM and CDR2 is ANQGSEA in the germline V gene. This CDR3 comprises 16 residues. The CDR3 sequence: CSVEETSAIPYNEQFF.

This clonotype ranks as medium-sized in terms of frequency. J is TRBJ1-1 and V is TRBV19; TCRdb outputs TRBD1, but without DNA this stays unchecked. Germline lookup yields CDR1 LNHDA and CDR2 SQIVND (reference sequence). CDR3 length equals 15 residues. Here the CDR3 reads CASSTTDSMNTEAFF. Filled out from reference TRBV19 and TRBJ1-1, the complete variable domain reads DGGITQSPKYLFRKEGQNVTLSCEQNLNHDAMYWYRQDPGQGLRLIYYSQIVNDFQKGDIAEGYSVSREKKESFPLTVTSAQKNPTAFYLCASSTTDSMNTEAFFGQGTRLTVV.

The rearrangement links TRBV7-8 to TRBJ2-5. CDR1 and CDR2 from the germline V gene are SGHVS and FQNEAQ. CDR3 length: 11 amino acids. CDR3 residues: CASSLVETQYF.

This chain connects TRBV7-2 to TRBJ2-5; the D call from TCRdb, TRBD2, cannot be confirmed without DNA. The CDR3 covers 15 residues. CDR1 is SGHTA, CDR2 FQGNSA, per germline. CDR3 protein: CASSRGREGLETQYF.

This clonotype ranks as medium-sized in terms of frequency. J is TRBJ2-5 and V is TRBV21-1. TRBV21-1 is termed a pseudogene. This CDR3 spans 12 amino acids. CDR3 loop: CASSPLQETQYF.

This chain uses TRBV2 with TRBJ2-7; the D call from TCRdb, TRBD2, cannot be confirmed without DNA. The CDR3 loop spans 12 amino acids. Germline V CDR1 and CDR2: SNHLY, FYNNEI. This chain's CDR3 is CASSRVLYEQYF.

The CDR3 loop is CSVPSGSGHEQYF. The chain combines TRBV29-1 with TRBJ2-7; the D call of TRBD2 rests on TCRdb alone, since no DNA is present to check it. In germline, CDR1 is SQVTM, CDR2 ANQGSEA. CDR3 length: 13 residues.

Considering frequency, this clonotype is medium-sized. The CDR3 region is CSVEYRGGVQYEQYF. V and J are TRBV29-1 and TRBJ2-7. The V gene's germline CDR1 is SQVTM and CDR2 ANQGSEA. This CDR3 is 15 amino acids long.

This CDR3 is CASSESGHVAKNIQYF. The genes are TRBV2 and TRBJ2-4; absent DNA, TCRdb's TRBD1 call cannot be checked. This CDR3 is built from 16 residues. Germline V gives CDR1 SNHLY, CDR2 FYNNEI.

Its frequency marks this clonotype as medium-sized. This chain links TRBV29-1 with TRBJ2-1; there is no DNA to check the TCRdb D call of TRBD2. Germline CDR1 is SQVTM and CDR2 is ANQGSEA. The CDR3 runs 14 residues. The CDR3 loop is CSVEPRLAAREQFF.

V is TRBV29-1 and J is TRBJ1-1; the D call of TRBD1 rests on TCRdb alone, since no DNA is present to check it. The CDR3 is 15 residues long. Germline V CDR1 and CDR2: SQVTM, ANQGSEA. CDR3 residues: CSVEVVSRTPDATFF.